The present TCR beta chain was sequenced within a study of OX40 agonist ivuxolimab in advanced cancers. Across the study: Each patient was given ivuxolimab into a vein every 2 weeks, at 0.01 to 10 mg/kg. Three individuals attained partial responses, comprising one hepatocellular carcinoma case and two cutaneous melanoma cases.

Germline V gene sequence: CDR1 SGHVS, CDR2 FNYEAQ. V gave up 2 bases and J gave up 9 bases, with 11 bases separating them. The length of the CDR3 is 13 residues. Clones were sequenced by immunoSEQ multiplex PCR, and TCRdb holds only the in-frame ones, with some missing. Here the sample spans around 100,000 clones, more than 75% being singletons. Peripheral blood came from all dose cohorts at three timepoints. The receptor was derived from an adult with an advanced solid tumor such as melanoma, head and neck, liver or kidney cancer. The chain joins TRBV7-6 to TRBJ1-5, with D unclear. Sample: CD4+ or CD8+ T cells sorted from blood, taken in a trial of the OX40 agonist ivuxolimab. The CDR3 bases are TGTGCCAGCAGCTTATCGGCTGATGGGCCCCAGCATTTT. Residues: CASSLSADGPQHF.